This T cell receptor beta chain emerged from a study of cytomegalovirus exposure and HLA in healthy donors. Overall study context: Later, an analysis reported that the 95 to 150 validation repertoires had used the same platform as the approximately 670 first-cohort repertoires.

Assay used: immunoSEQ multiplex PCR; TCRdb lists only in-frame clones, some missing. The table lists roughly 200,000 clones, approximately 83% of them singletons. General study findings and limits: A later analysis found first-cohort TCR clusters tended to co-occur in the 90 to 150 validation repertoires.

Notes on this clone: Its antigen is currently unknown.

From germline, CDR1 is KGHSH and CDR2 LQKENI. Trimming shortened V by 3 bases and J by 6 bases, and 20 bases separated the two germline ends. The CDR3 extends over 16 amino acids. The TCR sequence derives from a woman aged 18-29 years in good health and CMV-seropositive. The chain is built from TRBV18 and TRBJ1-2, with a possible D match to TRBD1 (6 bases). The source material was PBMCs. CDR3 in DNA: TGTGCCAGCTCACCGGTAAAGGACAGCCGAGGAGATGGCTACACCTTC. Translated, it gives CASSPVKDSRGDGYTF.